This passage covers 17 T cell receptor beta chains from one sample sequenced in a study of T cells in Graves' hyperthyroidism and ophthalmopathy. The TCR beta CDR3 regions underwent amplification using RNA transcripts as the source. When the TCR CDR3 underwent first-round RT-PCR, the HTBI primer set was used. TCRdb independently ran MiXCR on the multiplex PCR reads; one entry per CDR3 protein. The sample carries roughly 250,000 distinct CDR3 sequences, 20% to 25% recorded once. Input material: blood. These receptors all come from a man aged 25 to 40 with Graves' ophthalmopathy.

The table lists this clonotype with many counts. J is TRBJ1-1 and V is TRBV12-3 or TRBV12-4; no firm D call. CDR3 length equals 14 residues. V dropped 8 bases and J dropped 1 base, with 14 bases sitting between them. CDR3 sequence: CASAFGNRNTEAFF. CDR3 nucleotides: TGTGCCAGCGCCTTCGGAAACAGGAACACTGAAGCTTTCTTT.

In its sample, this clonotype was seen a few times. CDR3: CASSQAEEAGGDNEQFF. In DNA, the CDR3 is TGTGCCAGCAGCCAAGCGGAGGAAGCGGGAGGGGACAATGAGCAGTTCTTC. The chain uses TRBV3-1 and TRBJ2-1, with 10 positions matching TRBD2. The CDR3 loop spans 17 amino acids. CDR1 is LGHDT and CDR2 is YNNKEL in the germline V gene (reference sequence). The V gene end was trimmed by 1 base and the J gene end by 5 bases; junction bases not matched to a gene: 8.

This clonotype was seen only a few times. This chain joins TRBV20-1 and TRBJ2-3; no clear D. CDR1 and CDR2 from the germline V gene are DFQATT and SNEGSKA (reference sequence). The CDR3 spans 12 residues. With 5 bases removed from V and 2 bases from J, the gap between germline ends came to 8 bases. The CDR3 is CSAPTLTDTQYF. The CDR3 DNA sequence: TGCAGTGCTCCGACTCTCACAGATACGCAGTATTTT.

This rearrangement joins TRBV3-1 to TRBJ2-1; tentatively, D is TRBD2 (7 bases). The CDR3 is made up of 17 amino acids. The V gene lost 1 base and the J gene lost 1 base, with 14 bases spanning the gap. CDR1 LGHDT and CDR2 YNNKEL come from the germline V gene (reference sequence). The CDR3 nucleotides are TGTGCCAGCAGCCAAGGAAGGGGGAGGGTATCCTACAATGAGCAGTTCTTC. Protein sequence: CASSQGRGRVSYNEQFF.

The gene calls are TRBV28 and TRBJ1-5; TRBD1 matches at 12 bases. The length of the CDR3 is 21 residues. V dropped 6 bases and J dropped 0; count of bases not matched to a gene: 18. Germline CDR1 reads MDHEN; CDR2 reads SYDVKM. The CDR3 DNA reads as TGTGCCAGCAGGCCTTCCCGGGACAGGGGGCGACGGACCTTTAGCAATCAGCCCCAGCATTTT. Translating it yields CASRPSRDRGRRTFSNQPQHF.

This clonotype was recorded at least ten times. The rearrangement joins TRBV28 to TRBJ1-4; 7 bases line up with TRBD1. The J segment lost 3 bases and the V segment lost 4 bases, leaving 5 bases of the junction unmatched. The CDR3 consists of 15 residues. In germline, CDR1 is MDHEN, CDR2 SYDVKM. CDR3 sequence: CASSYGDRANEKLFF. The CDR3 DNA is TGTGCCAGCAGTTATGGGGACAGAGCTAATGAAAAACTGTTTTTT.

This clonotype came up a few times. The chain employs TRBV20-1 and TRBJ1-5; D not resolved. The V end lost 4 bases, the J end lost 5 bases, and 15 bases lay between the germline ends. CDR3 length: 14 residues. Germline V CDR1 and CDR2: DFQATT, SNEGSKA (reference sequence). CDR3 nucleotide sequence: TGCAGTGCTATAAACCGGGCCCCAGATCAGCCCCAGCATTTT. This gives the protein CSAINRAPDQPQHF.

The chain links TRBV18 to TRBJ2-1; possible D gene TRBD1, 5 bases. CDR1 KGHSH and CDR2 LQKENI come from the germline V gene. This CDR3 comprises 15 residues. V was shortened by 4 bases and J by 7 bases, with 17 bases between the two germline ends. The CDR3 sequence is CASSQQDPLFNEQFF. The CDR3 DNA reads TGTGCCAGCTCACAACAGGACCCCCTTTTTAATGAGCAGTTCTTC. The full variable domain, in which reference TRBV18 and TRBJ2-1 provide the parts outside the CDR3, is NAGVMQNPRHLVRRRGQEARLRCSPMKGHSHVYWYRQLPEEGLKFMVYLQKENIIDESGMPKERFSAEFPKEGPSILRIQQVVRGDSAAYFCASSQQDPLFNEQFFGPGTRLTVL.

This clonotype was counted a few times. J is TRBJ1-1 and V is TRBV6-2 or TRBV6-3, with no clear D. The CDR3 contains 16 residues. CDR1 is MNHEY, CDR2 SVGEGT, per germline. V was shortened by 0 bases and J by 5 bases, with 16 bases between the two germline ends. CDR3 protein: CASSYSLLPDGTEAFF. For the CDR3, the DNA is TGTGCCAGCAGTTACTCTTTGCTCCCCGATGGGACTGAAGCTTTCTTT.

The chain combines TRBV24-1 with TRBJ1-2, with a weak D call TRBD1 (5 bases). The length of the CDR3 is 12 residues. Germline V CDR1 and CDR2: KGHDR, SFDVKD. The V gene lost 6 bases and the J gene lost 7 bases, with 11 bases spanning the gap. The CDR3 region has the DNA TGTGCCACCAGTAGCGGGACCGCTGGCTACACCTTC. It translates to CATSSGTAGYTF.

This clonotype was counted many times. This chain links TRBV11-3 with TRBJ2-7; 9 bases fit TRBD2. This CDR3 comprises 16 residues. Looked up from germline, CDR1 is SGHNT and CDR2 is YENEEA. V dropped 2 bases and J dropped 3; count of bases not matched to a gene: 8. The CDR3 nucleotides read TGTGCCAGCAGCTTACCCCTGACTAGCGGACTCTACGAGCAGTACTTC. Encoded protein: CASSLPLTSGLYEQYF.

This clonotype has a count of ten or more. V and J are TRBV6-2 or TRBV6-3 and TRBJ1-2; D remains ambiguous. The CDR3 is 14 amino acids. V shed 5 bases and J shed 0 bases, with 10 bases lying between them. The germline CDR1 and CDR2 sequences are MNHEY and SVGEGT. DNA for the CDR3: TGTGCCAGCAGTCCAGAGAGGGCTAACTATGGCTACACCTTC. This encodes CASSPERANYGYTF.

The rearrangement links TRBV11-3 to TRBJ2-5, with D unclear. Trimming took 0 bases from V and 1 from J, leaving 9 bases between them. The CDR3 spans 15 residues. Germline CDR1 reads SGHNT; CDR2 reads YENEEA. The CDR3 region is CASSLDLDTQETQYF. The DNA of the CDR3 is TGTGCCAGCAGCTTAGATCTCGACACCCAAGAGACCCAGTACTTC.

A few counts support this clonotype. V and J are TRBV9 and TRBJ2-1; D might be TRBD1 or TRBD2, each matching 5 bases. Germline CDR1 and CDR2: SGDLS and YYNGEE. This CDR3 contains 16 residues. The ends were cut back, 3 bases at V and 0 bases at J, with 13 bases in the middle. The CDR3 reads CASSERGDPSYNEQFF. The CDR3, as DNA: TGTGCCAGCAGCGAAAGAGGGGACCCCTCCTACAATGAGCAGTTCTTC.

This clonotype was seen only a few times. This rearrangement joins TRBV7-2 to TRBJ1-5; D remains ambiguous. Per the germline V gene, CDR1 is SGHTA and CDR2 is FQGNSA. The CDR3 has 14 residues. Trimming left V 4 bases short and J 0 bases short, with 7 bases between. The chain's CDR3 is CASSSFYSNQPQHF. The DNA for the CDR3 is TGTGCCAGCAGCTCATTCTATAGCAATCAGCCCCAGCATTTT.

This clonotype appeared a few times. CDR3 region: CASSGSGTHYEQYF. CDR3 coding DNA: TGTGCCAGCAGCGGCAGCGGAACCCACTACGAGCAGTACTTC. The chain recombines TRBV13 with TRBJ2-7, with a weak D call TRBD2 (5 bases). The germline V gene has CDR1 PRHDT and CDR2 FYEKMQ (reference sequence). V was cut by 5 bases and J by 3 bases, with 14 bases left in between. This CDR3 contains 14 residues.

This clonotype showed up many times. V and J are TRBV5-1 and TRBJ2-7; TRBD1 matches at 9 bases. CDR1 SGHRS and CDR2 YFSETQ come from the germline V gene. The trim removed 1 base at V and 1 base at J, leaving 12 bases unmatched. The CDR3 consists of 18 residues. DNA of the CDR3: TGCGCCAGCAGCTTGCCAGGGCCCGGGACAGGGTGGTCCTACGAGCAGTACTTC. This codes for CASSLPGPGTGWSYEQYF. The variable domain in full, with the rest retrieved from reference TRBV5-1 and TRBJ2-7, is KAGVTQTPRYLIKTRGQQVTLSCSPISGHRSVSWYQQTPGQGLQFLFEYFSETQRNKGNFPGRFSGRQFSNSRSEMNVSTLELGDSALYLCASSLPGPGTGWSYEQYFGPGTRLTVT.